This T cell receptor (beta chain) is from a study of cytomegalovirus exposure and HLA in healthy donors. Broader study findings: Some TCR beta chains (about 170 of them) were listed as cytomegalovirus-associated.

Some clones are missing from TCRdb's copy, which holds only in-frame ones; the method was immunoSEQ multiplex PCR. The sample consists of a few hundred thousand clones, 86% of them appearing once. Only a few counts were recorded for this clone. Its target is unknown. Trimming took off 5 bases at V and 2 bases at J, with 15 bases between the two ends. Germline CDR1 and CDR2: MDHEN and SYDVKM. The CDR3 sequence is 15 residues long. The chain combines TRBV28 with TRBJ1-2; D gene unclear. The sample was PBMCs. The TCR sequence derives from a woman aged 18-29 years in good health and CMV-seronegative. CDR3 DNA sequence: TGTGCCAGCAGTGCGCCCTCCGCCGCGAACTATGGCTACACCTTC. It encodes CASSAPSAANYGYTF.